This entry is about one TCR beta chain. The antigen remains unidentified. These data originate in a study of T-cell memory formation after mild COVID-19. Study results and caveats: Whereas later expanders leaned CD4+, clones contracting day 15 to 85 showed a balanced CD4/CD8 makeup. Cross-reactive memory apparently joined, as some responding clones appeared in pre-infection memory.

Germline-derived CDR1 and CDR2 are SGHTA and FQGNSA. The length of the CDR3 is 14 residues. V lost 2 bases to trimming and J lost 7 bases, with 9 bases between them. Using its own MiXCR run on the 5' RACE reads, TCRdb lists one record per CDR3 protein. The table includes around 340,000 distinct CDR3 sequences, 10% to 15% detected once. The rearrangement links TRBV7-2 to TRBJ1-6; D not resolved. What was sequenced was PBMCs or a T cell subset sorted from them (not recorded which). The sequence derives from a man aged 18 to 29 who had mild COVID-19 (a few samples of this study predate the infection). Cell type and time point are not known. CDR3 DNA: TGTGCCAGCAGCTTACAGGTGGGGAATTCACCCCTCCACTTT. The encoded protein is CASSLQVGNSPLHF. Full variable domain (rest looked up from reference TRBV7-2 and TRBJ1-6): GAGVSQSPSNKVTEKGKDVELRCDPISGHTALYWYRQSLGQGLEFLIYFQGNSAPDKSGLPSDRFSAERTGGSVSTLTIQRTQQEDSAVYLCASSLQVGNSPLHFGNGTRLTVT.